This TCR beta chain was found in a study of blood T cells in healthy people across ages. Findings and caveats of the study: Estimates based on one million T cells were treated as lower bounds.

Details on this clonotype: The antigen is not known.

This CDR3 region has 15 residues. Germline loops: CDR1 LNHNV, CDR2 YYDKDF (reference sequence). The V gene lost 2 bases and the J gene lost 3 bases, with 10 bases spanning the gap. Then a second PCR, running roughly 7 to 11 cycles, was carried out with a sample-barcoded 5' primer and a J-beta primer mix. Each cDNA molecule carried a tag from a template-switch adaptor that contained 12 random nucleotides. Each CDR3 protein gets one entry after TCRdb re-called the 5' RACE reads with MiXCR. The sample carries over 500,000 distinct CDR3 sequences, around a quarter recorded once. The same specimen was also included in a second study, on T cells of mothers and their children. As that study records: Roughly 2.8 million TCR beta reads per child versus over 8 million per mother.

The receptor comes from a boy younger than 10 in good health. Sequenced input: blood. This rearrangement joins TRBV15 to TRBJ2-2; D is perhaps TRBD1 or TRBD2 (5 bases each). CDR3 residues: CATSRQGRDTGELFF. The DNA of the CDR3 is TGTGCCACCAGCAGACAGGGACGGGACACCGGGGAGCTGTTTTTT.